This TCR beta chain was obtained from a study of identical twins. One entry per CDR3 protein results from TCRdb running MiXCR on the 5' RACE reads. Of 650,000 to 800,000 distinct CDR3 sequences listed, 8.5% to 9% were seen once; the top ten hold around 0.95%. The CDR3 loop spans 15 amino acids. Germline V CDR1 and CDR2: MNHEY, SMNVEV (reference sequence). V shed 5 bases and J shed 3 bases, with 17 bases lying between them. This clonotype was seen many times. These data were likewise used in another study, on yellow fever vaccine responses in identical twins.

The sequenced sample consisted of PBMCs. This chain joins TRBV27 and TRBJ2-7; tentative D call: TRBD1 (5 bases). This TCR was recovered from a woman between 18 and 30 years old in good health. The CDR3 coding sequence is TGTGCCAGCAGTCCAACAGGTTCAGCTATCTACGAGCAGTACTTC. Protein: CASSPTGSAIYEQYF.